The rows below give T cell receptor beta chains drawn from one sample of a study of Graves' ophthalmopathy and Graves' hyperthyroidism. One entry per CDR3 protein, called by TCRdb with MiXCR from the multiplex PCR reads. This table holds roughly 480,000 distinct CDR3 sequences, roughly an eighth found once. Sequenced sample: blood. The receptors stem from a woman aged 25 to 39 with Graves' ophthalmopathy. Each CDR3 is given with its conserved first and last residue.

v_gene	j_gene	len	CDR3aa
TRBV6-5	TRBJ1-1	13	CASRRGSNTEAFF
TRBV7-9	TRBJ2-7	15	CASSRGQPSPYEQYF
TRBV7-6	TRBJ2-5	14	CASSLAWRGETQYF
TRBV4-1	TRBJ2-7	16	CASSQRGGGGTYEQYF
TRBV3-1	TRBJ1-2	14	CASAGTSGAYGYTF
TRBV4-1	TRBJ1-2	13	CASSREGYDGYTF
TRBV19	TRBJ1-5	14	CASERGGRNQPQHF
TRBV28	TRBJ2-7	15	CASSSPGERTYEQYF
TRBV28	TRBJ1-1	14	CASTSGGFNTEAFF
TRBV7-8	TRBJ1-6	14	CASSSDIFNSPLHF
TRBV28	TRBJ1-5	15	CASSPYSGSNQPQHF
TRBV6-1	TRBJ1-2	13	CASSESGSQGYTF
TRBV7-9	TRBJ2-4	15	CASSPLPPSQNIQYF